This TCR beta chain emerged from a study of T cell repertoires in aging, cancer and after chemotherapy. Study in general: Donors were grouped into six age bands spanning 30 or younger through 70 or older. Healthy donor repertoires were recorded over several months to years and showed clear clonal overlap. Study-level findings and limits: Rebound thymic output was suggested by rising median generation probability during chemotherapy in each cancer cohort.

Rearranged V-D-J TRB sequences were amplified with a mixed TRB-A/B primer pool. TCRdb processed the multiplex PCR reads anew with MiXCR; each CDR3 protein has one entry. The sample shows more than 8,000 distinct CDR3 sequences, 39% of them seen only once. Regarding this clonotype: Its specificity is unknown.

TCR beta rearrangements were amplified from peripheral blood genomic DNA. V trimming: 7 bases; J trimming: 4 bases; junction bases outside the gene matches: 11. CDR3 size: 14 residues. CDR1 and CDR2 (germline): GTSNPN, SVGIG (reference sequence). Sequenced material: blood. This sequence was found in a human donor in good health. This chain uses TRBV30 with TRBJ1-2; 8 bases match TRBD1. The CDR3 region has the DNA TGTGCCTATCACCCAGTGGACAGGGTCTATGGCTACACCTTC. It codes for CAYHPVDRVYGYTF.